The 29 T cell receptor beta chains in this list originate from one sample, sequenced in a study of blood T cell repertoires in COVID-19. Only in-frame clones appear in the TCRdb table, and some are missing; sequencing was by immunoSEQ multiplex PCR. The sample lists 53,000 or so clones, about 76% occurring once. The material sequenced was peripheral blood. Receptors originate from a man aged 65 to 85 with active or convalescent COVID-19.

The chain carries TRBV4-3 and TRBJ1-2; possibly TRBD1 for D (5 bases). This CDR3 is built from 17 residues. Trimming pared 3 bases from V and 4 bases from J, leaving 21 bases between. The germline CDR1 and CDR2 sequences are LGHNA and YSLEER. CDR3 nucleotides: TGCGCCAGCAGCCAGGGCGCGACAGAGGATCGTATCTATGGCTACACCTTC. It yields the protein CASSQGATEDRIYGYTF.

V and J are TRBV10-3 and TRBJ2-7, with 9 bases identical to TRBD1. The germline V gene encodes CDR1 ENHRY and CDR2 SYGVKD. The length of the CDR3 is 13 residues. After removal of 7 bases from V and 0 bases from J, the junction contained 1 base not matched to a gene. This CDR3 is CAIKGQGSYEQYF. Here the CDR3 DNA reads TGTGCCATCAAGGGACAGGGCTCCTACGAGCAGTACTTC.

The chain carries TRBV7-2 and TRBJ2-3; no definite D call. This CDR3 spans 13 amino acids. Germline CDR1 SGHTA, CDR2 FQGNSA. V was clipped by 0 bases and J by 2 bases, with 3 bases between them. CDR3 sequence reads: CASSLAITDTQYF. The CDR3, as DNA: TGTGCCAGCAGCTTAGCCATCACAGATACGCAGTATTTT.

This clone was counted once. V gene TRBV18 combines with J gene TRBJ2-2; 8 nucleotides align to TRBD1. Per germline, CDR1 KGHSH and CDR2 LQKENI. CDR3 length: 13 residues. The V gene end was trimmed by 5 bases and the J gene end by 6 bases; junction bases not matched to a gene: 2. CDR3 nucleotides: TGTGCCAGCTCAGGACAGGGATCCGGGGAGCTGTTTTTT. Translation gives CASSGQGSGELFF.

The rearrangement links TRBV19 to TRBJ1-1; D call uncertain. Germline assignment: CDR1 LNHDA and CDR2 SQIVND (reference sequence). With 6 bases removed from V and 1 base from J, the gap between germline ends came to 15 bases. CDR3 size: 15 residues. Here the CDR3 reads CASRREGGRNTEAFF. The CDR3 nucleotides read TGTGCCAGTAGACGGGAGGGAGGACGGAACACTGAAGCTTTCTTT.

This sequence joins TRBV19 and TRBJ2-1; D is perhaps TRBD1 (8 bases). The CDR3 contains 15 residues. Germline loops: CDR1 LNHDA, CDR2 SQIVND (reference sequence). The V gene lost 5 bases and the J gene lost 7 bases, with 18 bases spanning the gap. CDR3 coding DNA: TGTGCCAGTAGTTCATGGACAGGGAGGGGTAATGAGCAGTTCTTC. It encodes CASSSWTGRGNEQFF.

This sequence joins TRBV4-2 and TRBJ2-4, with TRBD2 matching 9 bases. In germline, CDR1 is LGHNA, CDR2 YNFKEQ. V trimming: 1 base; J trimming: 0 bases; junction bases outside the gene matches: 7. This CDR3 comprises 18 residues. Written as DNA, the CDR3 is TGTGCCAGCAGCCAAGGGGGAGCGGGGGGCCTAGCCAAAAACATTCAGTACTTC. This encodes CASSQGGAGGLAKNIQYF.

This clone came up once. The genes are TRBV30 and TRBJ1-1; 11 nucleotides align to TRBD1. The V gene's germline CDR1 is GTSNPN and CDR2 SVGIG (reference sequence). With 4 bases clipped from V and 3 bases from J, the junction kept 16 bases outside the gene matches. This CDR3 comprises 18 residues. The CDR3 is CAWKPRTGGVSGDTEAFF. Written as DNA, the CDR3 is TGTGCCTGGAAACCCCGGACAGGGGGCGTCTCGGGAGACACTGAAGCTTTCTTT.

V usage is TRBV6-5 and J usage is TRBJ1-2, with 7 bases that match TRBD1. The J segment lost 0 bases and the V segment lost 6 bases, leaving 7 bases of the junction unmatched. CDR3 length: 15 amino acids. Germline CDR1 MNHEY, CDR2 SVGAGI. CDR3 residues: CASSEGQSPNYGYTF. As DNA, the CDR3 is TGTGCCAGCAGCGAGGGACAGTCTCCTAACTATGGCTACACCTTC.

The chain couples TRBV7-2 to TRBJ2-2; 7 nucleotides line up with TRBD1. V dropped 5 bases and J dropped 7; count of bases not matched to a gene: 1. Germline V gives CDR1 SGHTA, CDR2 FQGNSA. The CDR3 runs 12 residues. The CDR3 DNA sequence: TGTGCCAGCAGCCGGACAGGCGGGGAGCTGTTTTTT. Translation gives CASSRTGGELFF.

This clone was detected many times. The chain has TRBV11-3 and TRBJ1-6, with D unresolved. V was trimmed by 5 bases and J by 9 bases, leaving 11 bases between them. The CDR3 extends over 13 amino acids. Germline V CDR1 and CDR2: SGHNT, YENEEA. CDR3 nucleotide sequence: TGTGCCAGCAGCCTTGATGGGCTTTCACCCCTCCACTTT. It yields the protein CASSLDGLSPLHF.

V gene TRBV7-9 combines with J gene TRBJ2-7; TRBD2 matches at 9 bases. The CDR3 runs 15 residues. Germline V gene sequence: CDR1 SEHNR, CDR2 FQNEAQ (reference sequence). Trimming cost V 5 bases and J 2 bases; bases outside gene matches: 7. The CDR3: CASSQGASGAYEQYF. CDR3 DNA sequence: TGTGCCAGCAGCCAAGGTGCTAGCGGGGCCTACGAGCAGTACTTC.

CDR3 sequence: CASSLTGSTGELFF. The CDR3 DNA reads as TGTGCCAGCTCACTCACAGGGTCCACCGGGGAGCTGTTTTTT. The chain links TRBV18 to TRBJ2-2; tentatively, D is TRBD1 (6 bases). Germline assignment: CDR1 KGHSH and CDR2 LQKENI. The V end lost 4 bases, the J end lost 4 bases, and 10 bases lay between the germline ends. This CDR3 has 14 amino acids.

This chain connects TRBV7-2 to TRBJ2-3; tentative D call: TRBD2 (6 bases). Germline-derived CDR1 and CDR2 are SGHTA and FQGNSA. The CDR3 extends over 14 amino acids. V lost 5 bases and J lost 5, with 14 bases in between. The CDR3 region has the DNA TGTGCCAGCAGCCTGGAGGGGCTGGTAGATACGCAGTATTTT. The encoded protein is CASSLEGLVDTQYF.

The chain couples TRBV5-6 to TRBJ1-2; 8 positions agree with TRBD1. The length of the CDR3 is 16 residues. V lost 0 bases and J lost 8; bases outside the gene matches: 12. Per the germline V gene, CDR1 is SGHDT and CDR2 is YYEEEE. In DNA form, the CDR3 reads TGTGCCAGCAGCTTGGGGCAGGGGGCCTATTCTATGGGCTACACCTTC. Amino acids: CASSLGQGAYSMGYTF.

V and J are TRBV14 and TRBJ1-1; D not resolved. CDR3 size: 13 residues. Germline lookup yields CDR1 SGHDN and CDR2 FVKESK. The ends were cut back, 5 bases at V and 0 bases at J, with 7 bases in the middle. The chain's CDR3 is CASSSHMNTEAFF. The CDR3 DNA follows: TGTGCCAGCAGCAGCCATATGAACACTGAAGCTTTCTTT.

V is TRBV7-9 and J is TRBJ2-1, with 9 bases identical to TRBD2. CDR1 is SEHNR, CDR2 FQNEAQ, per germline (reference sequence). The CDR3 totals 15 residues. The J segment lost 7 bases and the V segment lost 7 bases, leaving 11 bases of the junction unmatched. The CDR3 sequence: CASTPGAGGGNEQFF. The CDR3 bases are TGTGCCAGCACCCCGGGAGCGGGGGGAGGTAATGAGCAGTTCTTC.

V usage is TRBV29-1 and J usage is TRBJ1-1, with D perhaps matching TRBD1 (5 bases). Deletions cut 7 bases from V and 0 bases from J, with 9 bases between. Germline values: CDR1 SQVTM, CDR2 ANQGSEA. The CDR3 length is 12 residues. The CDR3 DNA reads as TGCAGCGGTAACAGGATGAACACTGAAGCTTTCTTT. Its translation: CSGNRMNTEAFF.

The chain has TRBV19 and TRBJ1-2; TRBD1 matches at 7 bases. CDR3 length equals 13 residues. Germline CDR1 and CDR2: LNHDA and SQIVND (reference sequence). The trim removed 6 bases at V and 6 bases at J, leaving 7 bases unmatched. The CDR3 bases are TGTGCCAGTAGGAATCCAGGGGGTCATGGCTACACCTTC. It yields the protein CASRNPGGHGYTF. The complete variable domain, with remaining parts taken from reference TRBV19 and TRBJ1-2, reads DGGITQSPKYLFRKEGQNVTLSCEQNLNHDAMYWYRQDPGQGLRLIYYSQIVNDFQKGDIAEGYSVSREKKESFPLTVTSAQKNPTAFYLCASRNPGGHGYTFGSGTRLTVV.

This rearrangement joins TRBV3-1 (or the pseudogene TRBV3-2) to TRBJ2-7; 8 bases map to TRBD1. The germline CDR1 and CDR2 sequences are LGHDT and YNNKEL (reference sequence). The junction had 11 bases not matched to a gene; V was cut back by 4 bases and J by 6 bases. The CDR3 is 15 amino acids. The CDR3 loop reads CASSPRGTGLTEQYF. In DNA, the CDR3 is TGTGCCAGCAGCCCAAGGGGGACAGGATTAACCGAGCAGTACTTC.

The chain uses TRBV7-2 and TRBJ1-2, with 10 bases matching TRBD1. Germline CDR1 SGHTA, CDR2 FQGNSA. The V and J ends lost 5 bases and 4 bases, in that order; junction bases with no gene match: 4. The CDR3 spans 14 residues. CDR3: CASSPGQGLYGYTF. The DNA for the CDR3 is TGTGCCAGCAGCCCGGGACAGGGGCTCTATGGCTACACCTTC.

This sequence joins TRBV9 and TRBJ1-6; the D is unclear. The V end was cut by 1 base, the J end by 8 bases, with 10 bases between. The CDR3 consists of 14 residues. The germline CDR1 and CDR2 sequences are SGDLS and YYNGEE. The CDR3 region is CASSVMAEDSPLHF. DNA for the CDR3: TGTGCCAGCAGCGTAATGGCAGAGGATTCACCCCTCCACTTT.

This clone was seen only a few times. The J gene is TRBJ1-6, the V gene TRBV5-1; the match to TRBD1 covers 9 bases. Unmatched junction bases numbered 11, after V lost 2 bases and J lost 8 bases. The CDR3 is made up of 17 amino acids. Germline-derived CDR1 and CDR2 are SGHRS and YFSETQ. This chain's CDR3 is CASSLTIPRDRDSPLHF. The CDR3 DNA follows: TGCGCCAGCAGCTTAACCATACCCCGGGACAGGGATTCACCCCTCCACTTT.

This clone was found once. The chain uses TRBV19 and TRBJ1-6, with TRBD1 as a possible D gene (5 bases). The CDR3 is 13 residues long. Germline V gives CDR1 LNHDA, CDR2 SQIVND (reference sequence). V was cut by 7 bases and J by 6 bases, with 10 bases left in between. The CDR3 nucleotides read TGTGCCAGTAATGACAGACGTAATTCACCCCTCCACTTT. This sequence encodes CASNDRRNSPLHF.

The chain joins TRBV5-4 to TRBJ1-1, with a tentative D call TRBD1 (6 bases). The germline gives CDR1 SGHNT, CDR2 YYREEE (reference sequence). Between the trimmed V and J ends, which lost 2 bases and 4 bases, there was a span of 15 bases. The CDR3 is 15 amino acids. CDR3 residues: CASSFRGSRGTEAFF. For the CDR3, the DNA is TGTGCCAGCAGCTTCAGGGGTTCCCGAGGCACTGAAGCTTTCTTT.

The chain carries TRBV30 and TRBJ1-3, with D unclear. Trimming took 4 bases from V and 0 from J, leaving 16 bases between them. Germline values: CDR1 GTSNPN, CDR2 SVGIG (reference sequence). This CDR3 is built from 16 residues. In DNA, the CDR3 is TGTGCCTGGAACCCCTTAGGAGCGGGCTCTGGAAACACCATATATTTT. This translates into CAWNPLGAGSGNTIYF. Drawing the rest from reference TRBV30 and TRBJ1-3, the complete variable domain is SQTIHQWPATLVQPVGSPLSLECTVEGTSNPNLYWYRQAAGRGLQLLFYSVGIGQISSEVPQNLSASRPQDRQFILSSKKLLLSDSGFYLCAWNPLGAGSGNTIYFGEGSWLTVV.

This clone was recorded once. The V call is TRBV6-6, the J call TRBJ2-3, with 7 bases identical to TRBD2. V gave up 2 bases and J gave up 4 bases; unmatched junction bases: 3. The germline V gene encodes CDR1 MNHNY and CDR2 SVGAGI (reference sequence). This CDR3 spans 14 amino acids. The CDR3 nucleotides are TGTGCCAGCAGTTACGGGACTACTTCAGATACGCAGTATTTT. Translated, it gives CASSYGTTSDTQYF.

This chain's CDR3 is CASSFDSPSTDTQYF. In DNA, the CDR3 is TGTGCCAGCAGTTTTGACTCCCCTAGCACAGATACGCAGTATTTT. The rearrangement joins TRBV6-5 to TRBJ2-3; D is ambiguous. The V gene's germline CDR1 is MNHEY and CDR2 SVGAGI. The CDR3 totals 15 residues. V lost 4 bases and J 0 bases, leaving 11 bases between the germline ends.

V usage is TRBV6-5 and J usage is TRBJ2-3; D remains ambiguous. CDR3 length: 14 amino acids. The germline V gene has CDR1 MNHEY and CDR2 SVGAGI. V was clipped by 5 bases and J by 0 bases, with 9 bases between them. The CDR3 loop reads CASSRTGSTDTQYF. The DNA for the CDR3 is TGTGCCAGCAGTCGAACTGGTAGCACAGATACGCAGTATTTT.